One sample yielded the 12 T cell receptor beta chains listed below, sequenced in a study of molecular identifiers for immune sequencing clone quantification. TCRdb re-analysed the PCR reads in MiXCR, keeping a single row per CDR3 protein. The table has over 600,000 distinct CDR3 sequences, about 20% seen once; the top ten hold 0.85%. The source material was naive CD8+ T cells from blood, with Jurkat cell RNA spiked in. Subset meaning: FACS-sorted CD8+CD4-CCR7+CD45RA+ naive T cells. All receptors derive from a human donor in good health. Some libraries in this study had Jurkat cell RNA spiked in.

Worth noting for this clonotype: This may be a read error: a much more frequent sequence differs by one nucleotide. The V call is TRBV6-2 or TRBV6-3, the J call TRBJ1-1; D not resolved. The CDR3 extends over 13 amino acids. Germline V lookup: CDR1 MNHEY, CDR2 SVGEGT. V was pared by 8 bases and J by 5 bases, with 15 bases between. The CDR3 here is CASGPIGNTEAFF. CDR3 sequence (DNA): TGTGCCAGCGGTCCCATCGGGAATACTGAAGCTTTCTTT.

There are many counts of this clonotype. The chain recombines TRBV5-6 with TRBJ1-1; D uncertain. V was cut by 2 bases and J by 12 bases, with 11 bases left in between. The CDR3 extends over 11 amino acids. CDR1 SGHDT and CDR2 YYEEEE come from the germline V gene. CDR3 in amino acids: CASSLGQRTFF. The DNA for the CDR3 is TGTGCCAGCAGCTTAGGCCAGAGGACTTTCTTT.

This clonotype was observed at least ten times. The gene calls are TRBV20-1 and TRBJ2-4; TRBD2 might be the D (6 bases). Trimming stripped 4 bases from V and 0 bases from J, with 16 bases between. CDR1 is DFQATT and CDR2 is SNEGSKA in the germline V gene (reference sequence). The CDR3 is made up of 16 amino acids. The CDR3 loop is CSATRRRDLAKNIQYF. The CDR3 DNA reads TGCAGTGCTACCCGGAGGCGGGACCTAGCCAAAAACATTCAGTACTTC.

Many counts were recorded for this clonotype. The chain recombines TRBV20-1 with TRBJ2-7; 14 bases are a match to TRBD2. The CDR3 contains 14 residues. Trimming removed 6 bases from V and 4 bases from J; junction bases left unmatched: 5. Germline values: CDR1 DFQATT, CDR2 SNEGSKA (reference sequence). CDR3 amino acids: CSARLAGGPYEQYF. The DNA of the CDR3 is TGCAGTGCGCGACTAGCGGGGGGGCCTTACGAGCAGTACTTC.

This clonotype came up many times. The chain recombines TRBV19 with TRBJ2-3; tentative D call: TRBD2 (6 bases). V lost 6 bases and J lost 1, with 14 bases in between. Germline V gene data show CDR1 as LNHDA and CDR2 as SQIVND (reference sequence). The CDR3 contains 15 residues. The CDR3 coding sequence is TGTGCCAGTAGGATGGGGACTCGGGGCACAGATACGCAGTATTTT. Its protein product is CASRMGTRGTDTQYF.

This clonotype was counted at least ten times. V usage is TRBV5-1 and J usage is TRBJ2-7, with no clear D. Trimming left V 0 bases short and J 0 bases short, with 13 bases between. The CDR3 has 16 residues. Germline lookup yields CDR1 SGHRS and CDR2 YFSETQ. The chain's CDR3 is CASSLEFSSTSYEQYF. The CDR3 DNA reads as TGCGCCAGCAGCTTGGAGTTTAGCAGTACCTCCTACGAGCAGTACTTC.

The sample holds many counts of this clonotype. The CDR3 here is CASSLAQMSYEQYF. The CDR3 nucleotides read TGTGCCAGCAGTTTAGCCCAGATGTCCTACGAGCAGTACTTC. This chain connects TRBV27 to TRBJ2-7, with D uncertain. V was cut by 2 bases and J by 1 base, with 9 bases left in between. Looked up from germline, CDR1 is MNHEY and CDR2 is SMNVEV (reference sequence). The CDR3 spans 14 residues.

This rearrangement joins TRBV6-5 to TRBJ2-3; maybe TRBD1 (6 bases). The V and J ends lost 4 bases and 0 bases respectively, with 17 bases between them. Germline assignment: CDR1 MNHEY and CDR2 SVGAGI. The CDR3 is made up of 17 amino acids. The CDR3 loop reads CASSSHPGQTSTDTQYF. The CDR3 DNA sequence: TGTGCCAGCAGTTCCCACCCTGGACAGACAAGCACAGATACGCAGTATTTT.

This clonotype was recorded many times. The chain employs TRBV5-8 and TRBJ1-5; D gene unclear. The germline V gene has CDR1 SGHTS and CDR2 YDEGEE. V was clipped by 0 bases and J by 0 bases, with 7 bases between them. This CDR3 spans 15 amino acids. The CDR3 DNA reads TGTGCCAGCAGCTTGGGGCACCTTAGCAATCAGCCCCAGCATTTT. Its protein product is CASSLGHLSNQPQHF.

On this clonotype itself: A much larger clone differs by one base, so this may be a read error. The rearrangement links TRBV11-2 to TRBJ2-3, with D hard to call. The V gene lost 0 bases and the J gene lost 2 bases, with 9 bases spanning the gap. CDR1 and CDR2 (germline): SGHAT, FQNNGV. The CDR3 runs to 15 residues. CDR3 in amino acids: CASSLDSRSTDTQYF. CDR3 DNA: TGTGCCAGCAGCTTAGATTCCAGATCCACAGATACGCAGTATTTT.

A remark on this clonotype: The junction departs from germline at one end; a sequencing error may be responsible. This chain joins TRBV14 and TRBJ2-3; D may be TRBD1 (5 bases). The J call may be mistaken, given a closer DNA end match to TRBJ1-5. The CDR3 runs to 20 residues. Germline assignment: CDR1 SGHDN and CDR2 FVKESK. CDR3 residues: CASGQDFGAGELTSTDTQHF. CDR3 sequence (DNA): TGTGCCAGCGGCCAAGATTTCGGAGCGGGGGAACTTACTAGCACAGATACGCAGCATTTT.

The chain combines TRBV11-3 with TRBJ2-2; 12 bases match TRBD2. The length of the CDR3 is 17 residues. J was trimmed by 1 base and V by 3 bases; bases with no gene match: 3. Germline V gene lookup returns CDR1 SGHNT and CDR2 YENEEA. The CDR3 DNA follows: TGTGCCAGCAGCTTCAGGACTAGCGGGGAGAACACCGGGGAGCTGTTTTTT. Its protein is CASSFRTSGENTGELFF.